The 31 T cell receptor beta chains listed next were all sequenced from one sample in a study of cytomegalovirus exposure and HLA in healthy donors. Profiled with immunoSEQ multiplex PCR; TCRdb holds only in-frame clones, not every one. The table lists roughly 280,000 clones, around 86% of them singletons. Sequencing was carried out using PBMCs. The source is a woman aged 18 to 35 in good health and CMV-seronegative.

The chain uses TRBV9 and TRBJ2-7; D is possibly TRBD2 (5 bases). Germline V gene data show CDR1 as SGDLS and CDR2 as YYNGEE. The CDR3 consists of 13 residues. The germline V and J ends were trimmed by 2 bases and 5 bases, with 11 bases remaining between them. The DNA for the CDR3 is TGTGCCAGCAGCGTTTCCGGGATGAACGAGCAGTACTTC. Protein sequence: CASSVSGMNEQYF.

This clone came up many times. The rearrangement joins TRBV19 to TRBJ1-2, with 9 nucleotides matching TRBD1. Looked up from germline, CDR1 is LNHDA and CDR2 is SQIVND (reference sequence). V shed 4 bases, J shed 3 bases, and the junction held 6 bases outside the gene matches. The CDR3 is 15 amino acids. The CDR3 reads CASSKGQGRDYGYTF. The CDR3 DNA sequence: TGTGCCAGTAGTAAGGGACAGGGAAGGGACTATGGCTACACCTTC.

The V call is TRBV20-1, the J call TRBJ1-2; D is uncertain. This CDR3 region has 11 residues. The germline V gene encodes CDR1 DFQATT and CDR2 SNEGSKA (reference sequence). The CDR3, as DNA: TGCAGCGTAGTTACTAACTATGGCTACACCTTC. It yields the protein CSVVTNYGYTF.

The chain has TRBV29-1 and TRBJ1-2; D gene ambiguous. Germline V gene data show CDR1 as SQVTM and CDR2 as ANQGSEA. The CDR3 runs to 12 residues. The V end was cut by 5 bases, the J end by 8 bases, with 15 bases between. This CDR3 reads CSVPPGERGYTF. CDR3 nucleotides: TGCAGCGTTCCACCTGGGGAGCGGGGCTACACCTTC.

This clone was seen once. The chain recombines TRBV7-2 with TRBJ1-1; D might be TRBD1 (5 bases). The CDR3 has 14 residues. V lost 3 bases and J lost 4, with 12 bases in between. Germline V lookup: CDR1 SGHTA, CDR2 FQGNSA. CDR3 in DNA: TGTGCCAGCAGCTTCGGAGGGGTGGGCACTGAAGCTTTCTTT. This gives the protein CASSFGGVGTEAFF.

The rearrangement links TRBV5-1 to TRBJ2-7, with 12 bases identical to TRBD1. CDR3 length equals 17 residues. J was trimmed by 3 bases and V by 3 bases; bases with no gene match: 10. Germline V lookup: CDR1 SGHRS, CDR2 YFSETQ. Here the CDR3 reads CASSWDRGRQNRYEQYF. CDR3 bases: TGCGCCAGCAGCTGGGACAGGGGGCGTCAGAACCGCTACGAGCAGTACTTC.

This sequence joins TRBV27 and TRBJ2-7; the match to TRBD1 covers 9 bases. Trimming cost V 5 bases and J 4 bases; bases outside gene matches: 12. The CDR3 runs 16 residues. CDR1 and CDR2 (germline): MNHEY, SMNVEV (reference sequence). CDR3 bases: TGTGCCAGCAGTATATTCCCCCCGGGACAGGGATACGAGCAGTACTTC. Translating gives CASSIFPPGQGYEQYF.

The chain carries TRBV6-5 and TRBJ2-7; no firm D call. Germline CDR1 and CDR2: MNHEY and SVGAGI. The CDR3 is 13 amino acids. Trimming took off 6 bases at V and 1 base at J, with 10 bases between the two ends. Here the CDR3 DNA reads TGTGCCAGCAGCGATACGCTATCCTACGAGCAGTACTTC. Its translation is CASSDTLSYEQYF.

J is TRBJ2-5 and V is TRBV11-2, with 8 bases lining up with TRBD2. The J segment lost 6 bases and the V segment lost 0 bases, leaving 9 bases of the junction unmatched. Germline assignment: CDR1 SGHAT and CDR2 FQNNGV. There are 16 residues in the CDR3. The CDR3 nucleotides read TGTGCCAGCAGCTTAGATCCTCTTAGCGGGATACAGACCCAGTACTTC. This encodes CASSLDPLSGIQTQYF.

The chain employs TRBV7-2 and TRBJ1-2, with 11 bases lining up with TRBD1. The V and J ends lost 3 bases and 6 bases, in that order; junction bases with no gene match: 3. CDR3 length: 14 residues. The germline V gene encodes CDR1 SGHTA and CDR2 FQGNSA. The CDR3 is CASSFRDRGDGYTF. The CDR3 nucleotides read TGTGCCAGCAGCTTTAGGGACAGGGGGGATGGCTACACCTTC.

The J gene is TRBJ2-7, the V gene TRBV13; D unclear. The CDR3 runs to 16 residues. Germline CDR1 reads PRHDT; CDR2 reads FYEKMQ (reference sequence). V gave up 5 bases and J gave up 0 bases, with 17 bases separating them. The CDR3 loop reads CASSPRVTRSSYEQYF. CDR3 DNA: TGTGCCAGCAGCCCCCGCGTGACGCGGAGCTCCTACGAGCAGTACTTC.

The table lists this clone with a few counts. The chain uses TRBV9 and TRBJ1-2; no definite D call. The germline V and J ends were trimmed by 3 bases and 1 base, with 13 bases remaining between them. CDR3 length: 15 residues. Germline-derived CDR1 and CDR2 are SGDLS and YYNGEE. The CDR3 region is CASSASAVFNYGYTF. The CDR3 coding sequence is TGTGCCAGCAGCGCCTCCGCGGTCTTTAACTATGGCTACACCTTC. Complete variable domain (other parts from reference TRBV9 and TRBJ1-2): DSGVTQTPKHLITATGQRVTLRCSPRSGDLSVYWYQQSLDQGLQFLIQYYNGEERAKGNILERFSAQQFPDLHSELNLSSLELGDSALYFCASSASAVFNYGYTFGSGTRLTVV.

The chain has TRBV4-1 and TRBJ2-7, with D maybe TRBD1 (6 bases). Trimming removed 5 bases at V and 3 bases at J, with 23 bases between. This CDR3 comprises 17 residues. Germline loops: CDR1 MGHRA, CDR2 YSYEKL. This chain's CDR3 is CASSSQDSLGHYYEQYF. In nucleotides, the CDR3 is TGCGCCAGCAGCTCTCAGGACAGCCTGGGGCACTACTACGAGCAGTACTTC.

The V and J genes are TRBV2 and TRBJ1-4, with D unresolved. The CDR3 runs to 14 residues. V was trimmed by 4 bases and J by 5 bases, leaving 11 bases between them. CDR1 is SNHLY, CDR2 FYNNEI, per germline. The CDR3 nucleotides read TGTGCCAGCAGTGCCCGGGTACTGAATGAAAAACTGTTTTTT. Translation gives CASSARVLNEKLFF.

This chain joins TRBV4-2 and TRBJ1-3; a possible D gene is TRBD1 (6 bases). The V gene's germline CDR1 is LGHNA and CDR2 YNFKEQ. V was clipped by 0 bases and J by 0 bases, with 18 bases between them. The CDR3 extends over 19 amino acids. The CDR3 DNA sequence: TGTGCCAGCAGCCAAGATTCAATTACCGGGACAAGCTCTGGAAACACCATATATTTT. Protein product: CASSQDSITGTSSGNTIYF.

This chain joins TRBV19 and TRBJ2-3; TRBD1 aligns across 11 bases. From germline, CDR1 is LNHDA and CDR2 SQIVND (reference sequence). The CDR3 is made up of 19 amino acids. V lost 1 base and J lost 0; bases outside the gene matches: 9. CDR3 nucleotides: TGTGCCAGTAGTATAGGGGGACAGGGGGTTGTCGTTAGCACAGATACGCAGTATTTT. Its protein is CASSIGGQGVVVSTDTQYF.

This sequence joins TRBV6-5 and TRBJ2-3, with 8 positions matching TRBD2. The CDR3 covers 15 residues. J gave up 9 bases and V 2 bases, and 10 bases lay outside the gene matches. CDR1 and CDR2 from the germline V gene are MNHEY and SVGAGI. This CDR3 is CASSYPGGRESTQYF. CDR3 in DNA: TGTGCCAGCAGTTACCCGGGGGGGCGGGAAAGCACGCAGTATTTT.

J is TRBJ1-2 and V is TRBV5-5, with 8 positions matching TRBD1. In germline, CDR1 is SGHKS, CDR2 YYEKEE (reference sequence). The V and J ends lost 1 base and 3 bases, in that order; junction bases with no gene match: 5. This CDR3 has 15 residues. This CDR3 reads CASSLSQGADYGYTF. The CDR3 DNA reads TGTGCCAGCAGCTTGTCCCAGGGGGCTGACTATGGCTACACCTTC.

This chain joins TRBV7-2 and TRBJ1-4; D is undetermined. Germline assignment: CDR1 SGHTA and CDR2 FQGNSA. CDR3 size: 14 residues. V was shortened by 3 bases and J by 5 bases, with 10 bases between the two germline ends. The CDR3 spells CASSFAGLNEKLFF. In nucleotides, the CDR3 is TGTGCCAGCAGCTTTGCAGGCTTAAATGAAAAACTGTTTTTT.

This clone was seen a few times. V usage is TRBV27 and J usage is TRBJ1-4; perhaps TRBD1 as D (6 bases). Germline V gene sequence: CDR1 MNHEY, CDR2 SMNVEV (reference sequence). With 4 bases removed from V and 4 bases from J, the gap between germline ends came to 10 bases. This CDR3 comprises 14 residues. The CDR3 coding sequence is TGTGCCAGCAGTTCACAGGGTGTTAATGAAAAACTGTTTTTT. It yields the protein CASSSQGVNEKLFF. Supplemented by reference TRBV27 and TRBJ1-4, the full variable domain reads EAQVTQNPRYLITVTGKKLTVTCSQNMNHEYMSWYRQDPGLGLRQIYYSMNVEVTDKGDVPEGYKVSRKEKRNFPLILESPSPNQTSLYFCASSSQGVNEKLFFGSGTQLSVL.

This clone has a single count. The chain joins TRBV7-6 to TRBJ2-5; 7 positions agree with TRBD1. The V gene's germline CDR1 is SGHVS and CDR2 FNYEAQ. V lost 5 bases to trimming and J lost 2 bases; unmatched junction nucleotides: 8. The CDR3 spans 15 residues. CDR3 in DNA: TGTGCCAGCAGCAATCTGGACAGGCTGCAAGAGACCCAGTACTTC. Translated: CASSNLDRLQETQYF.

The gene calls are TRBV5-1 and TRBJ2-7; D may be TRBD1 (5 bases). V shed 0 bases and J shed 3 bases, with 19 bases lying between them. CDR1 is SGHRS and CDR2 is YFSETQ in the germline V gene. CDR3 length: 17 amino acids. The CDR3: CASSLEGFRQLNYEQYF. The CDR3, as DNA: TGCGCCAGCAGCTTGGAGGGATTCAGACAGCTTAACTACGAGCAGTACTTC.

The J gene is TRBJ2-5, the V gene TRBV27; D remains ambiguous. Trimming took off 4 bases at V and 4 bases at J, with 13 bases between the two ends. CDR3 size: 14 residues. Germline assignment: CDR1 MNHEY and CDR2 SMNVEV (reference sequence). CDR3 region: CASSSGTGGETQYF. For the CDR3, the DNA is TGTGCCAGCAGTTCGGGTACCGGCGGAGAGACCCAGTACTTC.

This sequence joins TRBV30 and TRBJ2-7; 7 bases line up with TRBD2. Germline V CDR1 and CDR2: GTSNPN, SVGIG (reference sequence). There are 10 residues in the CDR3. The J segment lost 3 bases and the V segment lost 8 bases, leaving 1 base of the junction unmatched. In DNA form, the CDR3 reads TGTGCCGGGGGGGGCTACGAGCAGTACTTC. Its protein is CAGGGYEQYF.

Only one count was recorded for this clone. This chain joins TRBV4-3 and TRBJ1-3; tentatively, D is TRBD1 (6 bases). Germline V gene sequence: CDR1 LGHNA, CDR2 YSLEER. Trimming took off 2 bases at V and 3 bases at J, with 14 bases between the two ends. The CDR3 extends over 16 amino acids. The CDR3 is CASSQQRGGSGNTIYF. CDR3 coding DNA: TGCGCCAGCAGCCAACAAAGGGGGGGGAGTGGAAACACCATATATTTT.

This clone was found a few times. V usage is TRBV28 and J usage is TRBJ1-1; 9 bases match TRBD1. The CDR3 is 14 amino acids. Germline lookup yields CDR1 MDHEN and CDR2 SYDVKM. Trimming took 2 bases from V and 6 from J; bases not matched to a gene: 4. Written as DNA, the CDR3 is TGTGCCAGCAGTTTACCGCGACAGGGGGCTGAAGCTTTCTTT. Residues: CASSLPRQGAEAFF.

V usage is TRBV27 and J usage is TRBJ1-2; a weak D match, TRBD1 (5 bases). The CDR3 is 15 amino acids. V was clipped by 1 base and J by 6 bases, with 15 bases between them. Germline CDR1 MNHEY, CDR2 SMNVEV (reference sequence). CDR3 region: CASSLFQGIEHGYTF. The CDR3 nucleotides read TGTGCCAGCAGTTTATTTCAGGGTATAGAGCATGGCTACACCTTC.

This clone was found a few times. CDR3 coding DNA: TGTGCCAGCAGCGTAGGGACAGTCTATGGCTACACCTTC. Amino acid sequence: CASSVGTVYGYTF. The gene calls are TRBV9 and TRBJ1-2, with TRBD1 as a possible D gene (6 bases). Germline loops: CDR1 SGDLS, CDR2 YYNGEE. Deletions cut 0 bases from V and 4 bases from J, with 7 bases between. The CDR3 has 13 amino acids.

The count of this clone is one. J is TRBJ1-4 and V is TRBV11-2; D is possibly TRBD1 (6 bases). The CDR3 extends over 16 amino acids. The germline V gene has CDR1 SGHAT and CDR2 FQNNGV. The V and J ends lost 6 bases and 8 bases respectively, with 22 bases between them. The CDR3 DNA is TGTGCCAGCAGTCCCGGCCACCAGGGGAGGGGAGAAAAACTGTTTTTT. Translating gives CASSPGHQGRGEKLFF.

Worth noting for this clone: Other DNA sequences in this sample translate to the same CDR3. The chain is built from TRBV29-1 and TRBJ2-7, with a weak D call TRBD2 (6 bases). CDR3 length: 11 amino acids. Trimming cost V 3 bases and J 3 bases, with 6 bases left between them. Germline V gives CDR1 SQVTM, CDR2 ANQGSEA. The CDR3 is CSVERGYEQYF. The CDR3 DNA reads as TGCAGCGTTGAGCGGGGCTACGAGCAGTACTTC.

CDR3 amino acids: CASSLQGAPTEAFF. The CDR3 DNA reads as TGTGCCAGCAGCTTACAGGGGGCGCCCACTGAAGCTTTCTTT. The chain joins TRBV6-5 to TRBJ1-1; 9 bases match TRBD1. The junction had 6 bases not matched to a gene; V was cut back by 6 bases and J by 4 bases. The V gene's germline CDR1 is MNHEY and CDR2 SVGAGI. The CDR3 sequence is 14 residues long.